One sample yielded the 26 T cell receptor beta chains listed below, sequenced in a study of blood T cell repertoires in COVID-19. The table came from immunoSEQ multiplex PCR; TCRdb's copy has only in-frame clones and leaves some out. There are 75,000 to 100,000 clones in the sample; around 86% occur only once, and 4.9% lies in the top ten. Sequenced material: peripheral blood. These receptors originate from a woman aged 80 or over with acute or convalescent COVID-19.

The chain couples TRBV7-2 to TRBJ1-3, with D unresolved. Germline V gives CDR1 SGHTA, CDR2 FQGNSA. Trimming pared 5 bases from V and 2 bases from J, leaving 19 bases between. CDR3 length: 17 residues. CDR3 DNA sequence: TGTGCCAGCAGCCCGCTACACATAGCACGGCCTGGAAACACCATATATTTT. Its translation is CASSPLHIARPGNTIYF.

The V gene is TRBV10-1, the J gene TRBJ2-1; 10 bases align to TRBD2. Germline V CDR1 and CDR2: WNHNN, SYGVQD (reference sequence). V lost 0 bases to trimming and J lost 12 bases; unmatched junction nucleotides: 5. The CDR3 loop spans 14 amino acids. CDR3 loop: CASSESSGRGRQFF. CDR3 nucleotide sequence: TGCGCCAGCAGTGAGTCCAGCGGGAGGGGGCGGCAGTTCTTC.

This chain uses TRBV18 with TRBJ2-2, with TRBD1 matching 7 bases. This CDR3 contains 13 residues. The germline V gene encodes CDR1 KGHSH and CDR2 LQKENI. J was trimmed by 8 bases and V by 6 bases; bases with no gene match: 6. CDR3 nucleotide sequence: TGTGCCAGCTCGCCTGACAGGGAAGGGGAGCTGTTTTTT. Translation: CASSPDREGELFF.

J is TRBJ2-1 and V is TRBV9; 9 bases match TRBD2. The CDR3 runs to 17 residues. Looked up from germline, CDR1 is SGDLS and CDR2 is YYNGEE. V trimming: 0 bases; J trimming: 4 bases; junction bases outside the gene matches: 8. CDR3 residues: CASSVAHTSGSYNEQFF. CDR3 nucleotide sequence: TGTGCCAGCAGCGTAGCTCATACTAGCGGGTCGTACAATGAGCAGTTCTTC.

The chain couples TRBV11-2 to TRBJ1-3; no clear D. The CDR3 loop spans 14 amino acids. V was clipped by 5 bases and J by 4 bases, with 12 bases between them. Germline loops: CDR1 SGHAT, CDR2 FQNNGV. The CDR3 DNA follows: TGTGCCAGCAGCCCGCAACAAAGAGGAAACACCATATATTTT. Residues: CASSPQQRGNTIYF.

This chain links TRBV18 with TRBJ2-3; TRBD2 matches 12 bases. Unmatched junction bases numbered 1, after V lost 1 base and J lost 2 bases. Germline assignment: CDR1 KGHSH and CDR2 LQKENI. The CDR3 extends over 16 amino acids. The CDR3 coding sequence is TGTGCCAGCTCACCACGGACTAGCGGGAACACAGATACGCAGTATTTT. This translates into CASSPRTSGNTDTQYF.

The CDR3 is CASSPPSGNTEAFF. The CDR3 coding sequence is TGTGCCAGCTCACCTCCCTCGGGGAACACTGAAGCTTTCTTT. The V gene is TRBV18, the J gene TRBJ1-1; D gene ambiguous. Germline CDR1 reads KGHSH; CDR2 reads LQKENI. This CDR3 has 14 residues. Trimming shortened V by 3 bases and J by 1 base, and 9 bases separated the two germline ends.

This rearrangement joins TRBV29-1 to TRBJ2-7; D remains ambiguous. The CDR3 consists of 12 residues. In germline, CDR1 is SQVTM, CDR2 ANQGSEA. The V end was cut by 4 bases, the J end by 2 bases, with 9 bases between. Written as DNA, the CDR3 is TGCAGCGTTGGTCATCTAGCCTACGAGCAGTACTTC. It specifies CSVGHLAYEQYF.

J is TRBJ1-5 and V is TRBV2, with 7 nucleotides matching TRBD1. V dropped 3 bases and J dropped 7; count of bases not matched to a gene: 6. Germline CDR1 is SNHLY and CDR2 is FYNNEI. The CDR3 loop spans 14 amino acids. The CDR3 nucleotides read TGTGCCAGCAGTGAGTTACAGGGGCGGCAGCCCCAGCATTTT. This gives the protein CASSELQGRQPQHF.

This sequence joins TRBV27 and TRBJ1-1, with D tentatively TRBD1 (5 bases). CDR1 is MNHEY and CDR2 is SMNVEV in the germline V gene (reference sequence). V gave up 2 bases and J gave up 3 bases, with 16 bases separating them. This CDR3 is built from 16 residues. CDR3 sequence reads: CASSLVGGRGYTEAFF. CDR3 nucleotide sequence: TGTGCCAGCAGTTTAGTCGGGGGAAGGGGCTACACTGAAGCTTTCTTT.

The J gene is TRBJ2-1, the V gene TRBV7-2, with 9 nucleotides matching TRBD2. J gave up 8 bases and V 1 base, and 9 bases lay outside the gene matches. The CDR3 contains 16 residues. From germline, CDR1 is SGHTA and CDR2 FQGNSA. The CDR3 nucleotides are TGTGCCAGCAGCTTAGTAGCGGGGGCCCCAGGGCATGAGCAGTTCTTC. Its translation: CASSLVAGAPGHEQFF.

The rearrangement links TRBV19 to TRBJ1-2; unclear D gene. The V and J ends lost 1 base and 5 bases respectively, with 20 bases between them. The germline V gene encodes CDR1 LNHDA and CDR2 SQIVND (reference sequence). The CDR3 length is 17 residues. The DNA for the CDR3 is TGTGCCAGTAGTATAGTCCTAAAGCGCCAGAGGAAGTATGGCTACACCTTC. This codes for CASSIVLKRQRKYGYTF.

This clone was picked up one time. The gene calls are TRBV5-1 and TRBJ2-1; 8 nucleotides agree with TRBD1. The CDR3 runs to 14 residues. Germline trimming cut 4 bases from V and 5 bases from J; bases unmatched to any gene: 5. CDR1 is SGHRS, CDR2 YFSETQ, per germline. The CDR3 loop is CASSRDRTDNEQFF. The CDR3 DNA reads TGCGCCAGCAGCCGGGACAGGACAGACAATGAGCAGTTCTTC.

V gene TRBV14 combines with J gene TRBJ2-7, with D maybe TRBD1 (6 bases). The germline V gene has CDR1 SGHDN and CDR2 FVKESK. CDR3 length equals 15 residues. V lost 5 bases, J lost 3 bases, and 17 bases lay in between. Here the CDR3 reads CASSAGARELYEQYF. The CDR3 nucleotides are TGTGCCAGCAGCGCAGGGGCGAGGGAACTCTACGAGCAGTACTTC.

CDR3 sequence (DNA): TGTGCCAGCAGTTATCTAGGGGCATCTGAAGCTTTCTTT. This sequence encodes CASSYLGASEAFF. The chain uses TRBV6-5 and TRBJ1-1; D is possibly TRBD1 (5 bases). Germline assignment: CDR1 MNHEY and CDR2 SVGAGI. The CDR3 sequence is 13 residues long. The V and J ends lost 3 bases and 6 bases respectively, with 11 bases between them.

This chain uses TRBV29-1 with TRBJ1-2; unclear D gene. Trimming removed 0 bases at V and 8 bases at J, with 10 bases between. Germline V lookup: CDR1 SQVTM, CDR2 ANQGSEA. The CDR3 length is 12 residues. Written as DNA, the CDR3 is TGCAGCGTTGAAGAGCGGGCCGGGGGCTACACCTTC. As protein: CSVEERAGGYTF. Full variable domain (outside the CDR3, taken from reference TRBV29-1 and TRBJ1-2): SAVISQKPSRDICQRGTSLTIQCQVDSQVTMMFWYRQQPGQSLTLIATANQGSEATYESGFVIDKFPISRPNLTFSTLTVSNMSPEDSSIYLCSVEERAGGYTFGSGTRLTVV.

The rearrangement joins TRBV4-1 to TRBJ1-2; 8 positions agree with TRBD1. The V and J ends lost 1 base and 4 bases, in that order; junction bases with no gene match: 2. The germline CDR1 and CDR2 sequences are MGHRA and YSYEKL. This CDR3 spans 14 amino acids. The CDR3 region is CASSQVDRAYGYTF. The CDR3 region has the DNA TGCGCCAGCAGCCAAGTGGACAGGGCCTATGGCTACACCTTC.

The chain recombines TRBV30 with TRBJ1-4; 8 bases align to TRBD1. Germline trimming cut 0 bases from V and 8 bases from J; bases unmatched to any gene: 11. This CDR3 comprises 16 residues. Germline CDR1 is GTSNPN and CDR2 is SVGIG (reference sequence). The CDR3 loop is CAWSVRELTGGEKLFF. For the CDR3, the DNA is TGTGCCTGGAGTGTAAGGGAATTAACAGGGGGAGAAAAACTGTTTTTT.

This chain connects TRBV11-2 to TRBJ2-3, with TRBD2 matching 7 bases. Germline values: CDR1 SGHAT, CDR2 FQNNGV. The CDR3 totals 15 residues. J lost 0 bases, V lost 7 bases, and 7 bases had no gene match. The CDR3 region has the DNA TGTGCCAGCAAACTCCGGGACTATAGCACAGATACGCAGTATTTT. Its protein product is CASKLRDYSTDTQYF.

This chain uses TRBV6-4 with TRBJ2-1; 9 bases are shared with TRBD1. The CDR3 is 15 residues long. Germline values: CDR1 MRHNA, CDR2 SNTAGT. The V segment lost 2 bases and the J segment 7 bases; nucleotides outside the gene matches: 6. In DNA form, the CDR3 reads TGTGCCAGCAGTGACCCGGGACAGGGACGGAATGAGCAGTTCTTC. It yields the protein CASSDPGQGRNEQFF.

The chain couples TRBV5-6 to TRBJ2-3, with D maybe TRBD1 (6 bases). The CDR3 length is 15 residues. Trimming shortened V by 4 bases and J by 2 bases, and 14 bases separated the two germline ends. The germline gives CDR1 SGHDT, CDR2 YYEEEE. This CDR3 is CASSVTGSPTDTQYF. The CDR3 DNA is TGTGCCAGCAGCGTCACAGGGTCGCCCACAGATACGCAGTATTTT.

This clone was recorded once. The chain uses TRBV19 and TRBJ2-1; TRBD2 matches at 14 bases. V lost 3 bases, J lost 9 bases, and 16 bases stayed unmatched. The germline gives CDR1 LNHDA, CDR2 SQIVND (reference sequence). The CDR3 runs 19 residues. The CDR3 here is CASSISPLRLAGGTGEQFF. Written as DNA, the CDR3 is TGTGCCAGTAGTATTTCCCCCCTTCGACTAGCGGGAGGGACGGGTGAGCAGTTCTTC.

The chain combines TRBV7-9 with TRBJ1-2; D not certain. Trimming stripped 4 bases from V and 0 bases from J, with 9 bases between. The germline CDR1 and CDR2 sequences are SEHNR and FQNEAQ (reference sequence). The CDR3 runs to 14 residues. CDR3 protein: CASSSDFSNYGYTF. CDR3 nucleotide sequence: TGTGCCAGCAGCTCGGACTTTTCTAACTATGGCTACACCTTC. Drawing the rest from reference TRBV7-9 and TRBJ1-2, the complete variable domain is DTGVSQNPRHKITKRGQNVTFRCDPISEHNRLYWYRQTLGQGPEFLTYFQNEAQLEKSRLLSDRFSAERPKGSFSTLEIQRTEQGDSAMYLCASSSDFSNYGYTFGSGTRLTVV.

The V call is TRBV27, the J call TRBJ2-3; 8 nucleotides line up with TRBD1. CDR1 MNHEY and CDR2 SMNVEV come from the germline V gene (reference sequence). The V segment lost 2 bases and the J segment 3 bases; nucleotides outside the gene matches: 7. The CDR3 runs to 16 residues. CDR3 residues: CASSLLGQGATDTQYF. The CDR3 DNA is TGTGCCAGCAGTTTACTCGGCCAGGGGGCAACAGATACGCAGTATTTT.

The chain couples TRBV5-1 to TRBJ2-1, with TRBD1 matching 9 bases. The CDR3 totals 15 residues. J gave up 5 bases and V 4 bases, and 7 bases lay outside the gene matches. CDR1 is SGHRS and CDR2 is YFSETQ in the germline V gene. This CDR3 reads CASSGTGTGDNEQFF. CDR3 DNA sequence: TGCGCCAGCAGCGGGACAGGGACAGGTGACAATGAGCAGTTCTTC.

Remarks on this clone: One end of the junction does not line up with germline, which may come from a read error. J is TRBJ2-6 and V is TRBV7-7; D possibly corresponds to TRBD1 (6 bases). CDR3 length equals 16 residues. CDR1 is SSHAT and CDR2 is FNYEAQ in the germline V gene (reference sequence). The CDR3 DNA is TGTGCTAGCAGCTTATCCCCAGGGGCGGGGGCCAACGTCCTGACTTTC. It yields the protein CASSLSPGAGANVLTF.